This TCR beta chain was recorded in a study of CD8 T cells in ankylosing spondylitis. Germline V gives CDR1 GTSNPN, CDR2 SVGIG (reference sequence). The CDR3 has 13 residues. V was clipped by 3 bases and J by 13 bases; unmatched bases: 11. With molecular barcodes, quantitative 5'-RACE was used to make the TCR beta libraries. Each CDR3 protein gets one entry after TCRdb re-called the 5' RACE reads with MiXCR. The sample records around 320,000 distinct CDR3 sequences, less than 25% being singletons. Worth noting for this clonotype: Its antigen is unidentified.

General observations from the study: The study identified a TCR beta motif of several highly homologous variants that appeared characteristic of ankylosing spondylitis blood. Disease-associated clones were reportedly significantly overrepresented in matched ankylosing spondylitis synovial fluid. Reports of some motif variants in reactive arthritis synovial fluid and blood predate this one.

Sequencing was carried out using blood, either unsorted or a sorted T cell fraction (not recorded which). The receptor's source is a female donor with ankylosing spondylitis or in good health (not recorded which). The V and J genes are TRBV30 and TRBJ2-1; 8 bases are a match to TRBD2. Here the CDR3 DNA reads TGTGCCTGGAGGTATAGCGGGGCAGAGCAACAGTTCTTC. This sequence encodes CAWRYSGAEQQFF.